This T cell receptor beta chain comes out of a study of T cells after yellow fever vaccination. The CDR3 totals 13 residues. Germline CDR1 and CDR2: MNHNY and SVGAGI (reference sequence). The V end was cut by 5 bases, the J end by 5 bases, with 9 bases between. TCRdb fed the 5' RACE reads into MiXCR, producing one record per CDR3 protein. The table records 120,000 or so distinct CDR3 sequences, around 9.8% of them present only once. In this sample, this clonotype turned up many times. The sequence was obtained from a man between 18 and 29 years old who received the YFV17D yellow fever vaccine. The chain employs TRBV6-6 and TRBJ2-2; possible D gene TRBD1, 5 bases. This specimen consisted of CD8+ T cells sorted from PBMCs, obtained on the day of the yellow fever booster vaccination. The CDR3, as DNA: TGTGCCAGCAGTCACCAGGGTACCGGGGAGCTGTTTTTT. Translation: CASSHQGTGELFF.